The count of the clone carrying this T cell receptor (beta chain) is one. Its specificity is not known. This sample is drawn from a study of a mutant IDH1 vaccine in newly diagnosed glioma. Specified time point: week 11, during vaccination. A 20-mer mutant IDH1 peptide at 300 ug was injected subcutaneously with topical imiquimod. TCRdb's copy holds only in-frame clones and misses some; the assay was immunoSEQ multiplex PCR. The data show around 120,000 clones, roughly 78% seen once. The receptor comes from a man aged 40-49 years with glioma. This specimen consisted of PBMCs, obtained from a glioma patient whose treatment included an IDH1 peptide vaccine.

The CDR3 bases are TGTGCCAGCAGCTTAGAGTCAGGGTATGGAGGCTACACCTTC. Protein: CASSLESGYGGYTF. The rearrangement uses TRBV7-9 and TRBJ1-2; tentatively, D is TRBD1 (5 bases). Trimming removed 1 base at V and 8 bases at J, with 14 bases between. Germline CDR1 is SEHNR and CDR2 is FQNEAQ (reference sequence). The CDR3 sequence is 14 residues long. Using reference TRBV7-9 and TRBJ1-2 for the parts outside the CDR3, the full variable domain is DTGVSQNPRHKITKRGQNVTFRCDPISEHNRLYWYRQTLGQGPEFLTYFQNEAQLEKSRLLSDRFSAERPKGSFSTLEIQRTEQGDSAMYLCASSLESGYGGYTFGSGTRLTVV.